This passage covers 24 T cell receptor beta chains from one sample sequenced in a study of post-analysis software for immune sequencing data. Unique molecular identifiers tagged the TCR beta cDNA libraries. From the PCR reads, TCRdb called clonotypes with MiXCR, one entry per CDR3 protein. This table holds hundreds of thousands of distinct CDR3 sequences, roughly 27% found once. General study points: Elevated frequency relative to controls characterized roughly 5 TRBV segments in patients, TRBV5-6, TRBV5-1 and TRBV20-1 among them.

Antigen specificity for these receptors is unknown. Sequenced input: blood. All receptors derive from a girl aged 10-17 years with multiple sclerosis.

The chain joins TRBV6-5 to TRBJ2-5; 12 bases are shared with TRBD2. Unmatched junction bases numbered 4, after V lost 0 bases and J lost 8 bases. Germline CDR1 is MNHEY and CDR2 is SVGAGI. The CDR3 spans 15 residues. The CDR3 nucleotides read TGTGCCAGCAGTTACTCGACTAGCGGGAGTGAAACCCAGTACTTC. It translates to CASSYSTSGSETQYF.

The CDR3 DNA follows: TGTGCCAGCAGGATTCGGACAGGGGCGCCCTACGAGCAGTACTTC. It translates to CASRIRTGAPYEQYF. The chain carries TRBV7-2 and TRBJ2-7, with TRBD1 matching over 9 bases. Unmatched junction bases numbered 8, after V lost 6 bases and J lost 2 bases. Germline assignment: CDR1 SGHTA and CDR2 FQGNSA. The CDR3 runs 15 residues.

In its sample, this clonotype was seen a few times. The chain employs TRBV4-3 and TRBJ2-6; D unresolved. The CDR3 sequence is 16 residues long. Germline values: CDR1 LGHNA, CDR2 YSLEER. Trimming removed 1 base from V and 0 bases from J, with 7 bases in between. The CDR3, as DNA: TGCGCCAGCAGCCAAGGCGCGTTCTCTGGGGCCAACGTCCTGACTTTC. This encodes CASSQGAFSGANVLTF.

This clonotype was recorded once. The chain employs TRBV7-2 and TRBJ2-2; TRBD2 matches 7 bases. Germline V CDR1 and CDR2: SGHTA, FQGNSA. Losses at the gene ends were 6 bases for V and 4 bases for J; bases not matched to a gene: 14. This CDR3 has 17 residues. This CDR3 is CASSSPRGRGTTGELFF. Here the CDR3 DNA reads TGTGCCAGCAGTTCCCCGAGAGGGCGGGGGACCACCGGGGAGCTGTTTTTT.

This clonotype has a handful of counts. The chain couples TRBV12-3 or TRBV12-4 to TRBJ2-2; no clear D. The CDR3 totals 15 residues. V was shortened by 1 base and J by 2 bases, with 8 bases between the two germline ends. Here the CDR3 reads CASSLGHLNTGELFF. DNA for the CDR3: TGTGCCAGCAGTTTAGGGCACCTTAACACCGGGGAGCTGTTTTTT.

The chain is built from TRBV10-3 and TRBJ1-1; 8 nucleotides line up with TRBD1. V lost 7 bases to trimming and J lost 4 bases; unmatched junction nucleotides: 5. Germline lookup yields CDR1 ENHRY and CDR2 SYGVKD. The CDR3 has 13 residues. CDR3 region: CAITPDRVTEAFF. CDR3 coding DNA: TGTGCCATCACCCCGGACAGGGTCACTGAAGCTTTCTTT.

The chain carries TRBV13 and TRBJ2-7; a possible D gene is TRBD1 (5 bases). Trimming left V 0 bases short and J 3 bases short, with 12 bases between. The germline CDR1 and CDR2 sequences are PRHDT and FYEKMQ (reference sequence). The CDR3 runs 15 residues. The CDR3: CASSLGAGIGYEQYF. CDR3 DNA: TGTGCCAGCAGCTTAGGGGCAGGGATCGGCTACGAGCAGTACTTC.

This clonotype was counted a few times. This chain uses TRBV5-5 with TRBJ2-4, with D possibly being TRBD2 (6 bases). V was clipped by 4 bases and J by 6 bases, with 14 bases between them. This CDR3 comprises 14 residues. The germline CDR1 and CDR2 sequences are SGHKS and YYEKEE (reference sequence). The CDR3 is CASSHPGEVNIQYF. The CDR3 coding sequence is TGTGCCAGCAGCCATCCGGGAGAGGTAAACATTCAGTACTTC.

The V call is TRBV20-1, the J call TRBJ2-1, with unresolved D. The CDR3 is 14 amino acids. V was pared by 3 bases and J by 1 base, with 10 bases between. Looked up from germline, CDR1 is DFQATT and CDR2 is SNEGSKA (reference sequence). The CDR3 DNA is TGCAGTGCTAGGGTACAAGGGTCCTACAATGAGCAGTTCTTC. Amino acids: CSARVQGSYNEQFF.

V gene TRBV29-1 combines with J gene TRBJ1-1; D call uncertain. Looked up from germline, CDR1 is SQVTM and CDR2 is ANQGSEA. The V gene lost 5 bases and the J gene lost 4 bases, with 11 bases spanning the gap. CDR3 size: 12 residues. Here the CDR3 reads CSVRPGPTEAFF. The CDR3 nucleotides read TGCAGCGTTAGACCCGGGCCCACTGAAGCTTTCTTT.

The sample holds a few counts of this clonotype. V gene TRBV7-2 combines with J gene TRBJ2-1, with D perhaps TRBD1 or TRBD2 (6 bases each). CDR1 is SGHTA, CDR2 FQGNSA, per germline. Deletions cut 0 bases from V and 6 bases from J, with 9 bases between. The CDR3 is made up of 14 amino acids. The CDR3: CASSLAPGANEQFF. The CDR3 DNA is TGTGCCAGCAGCTTAGCTCCGGGGGCCAATGAGCAGTTCTTC.

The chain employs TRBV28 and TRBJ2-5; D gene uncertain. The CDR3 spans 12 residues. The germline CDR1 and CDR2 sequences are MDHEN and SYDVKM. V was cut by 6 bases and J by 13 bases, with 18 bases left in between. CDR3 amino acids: CASSPDTYERYF. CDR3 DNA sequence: TGTGCCAGCAGCCCCGATACCTACGAGCGGTACTTC.

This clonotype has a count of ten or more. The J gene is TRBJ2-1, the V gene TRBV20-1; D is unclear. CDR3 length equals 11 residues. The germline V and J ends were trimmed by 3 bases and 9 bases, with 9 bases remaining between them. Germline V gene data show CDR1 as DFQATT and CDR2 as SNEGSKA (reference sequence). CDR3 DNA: TGCAGTGCTAGCCAGCCCAGTGAGCAGTTCTTC. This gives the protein CSASQPSEQFF.

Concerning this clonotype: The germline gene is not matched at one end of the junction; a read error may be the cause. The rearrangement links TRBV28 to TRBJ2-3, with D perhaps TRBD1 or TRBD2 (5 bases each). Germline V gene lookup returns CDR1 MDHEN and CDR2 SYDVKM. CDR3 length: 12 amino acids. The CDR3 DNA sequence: TGTGCCAGCAGGGGGGTGGAAGATGCGCAGTATTTT. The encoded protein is CASRGVEDAQYF.

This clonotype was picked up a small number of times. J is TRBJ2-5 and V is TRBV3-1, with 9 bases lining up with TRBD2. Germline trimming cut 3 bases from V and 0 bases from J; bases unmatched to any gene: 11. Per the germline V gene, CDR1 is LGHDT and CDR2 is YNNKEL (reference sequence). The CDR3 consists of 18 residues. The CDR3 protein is CASSQTFRLAGHQETQYF. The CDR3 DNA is TGTGCCAGCAGCCAGACCTTCAGGCTAGCGGGGCACCAAGAGACCCAGTACTTC.

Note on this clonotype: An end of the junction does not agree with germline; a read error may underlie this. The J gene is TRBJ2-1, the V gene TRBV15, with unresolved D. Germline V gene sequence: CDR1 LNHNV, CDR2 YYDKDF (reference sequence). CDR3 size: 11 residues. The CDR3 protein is CVTSSYNEQFF. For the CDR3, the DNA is TGTGTCACCAGCAGTTACAATGAGCAGTTCTTC.

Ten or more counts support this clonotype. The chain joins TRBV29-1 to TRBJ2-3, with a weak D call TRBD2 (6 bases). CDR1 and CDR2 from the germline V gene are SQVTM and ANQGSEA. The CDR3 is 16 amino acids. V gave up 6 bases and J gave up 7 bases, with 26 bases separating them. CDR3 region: CSVGYEVGLRGNTQYF. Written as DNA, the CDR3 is TGCAGCGTAGGGTATGAAGTGGGACTCCGAGGGAATACGCAGTATTTT.

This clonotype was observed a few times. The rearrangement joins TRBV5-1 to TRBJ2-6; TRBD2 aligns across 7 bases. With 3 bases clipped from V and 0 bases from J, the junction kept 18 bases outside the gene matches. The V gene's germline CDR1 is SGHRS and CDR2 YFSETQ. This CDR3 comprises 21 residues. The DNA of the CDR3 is TGCGCCAGCAGCTCACCAAGGACGCCGGGACTAACTCACTCTGGGGCCAACGTCCTGACTTTC. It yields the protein CASSSPRTPGLTHSGANVLTF.

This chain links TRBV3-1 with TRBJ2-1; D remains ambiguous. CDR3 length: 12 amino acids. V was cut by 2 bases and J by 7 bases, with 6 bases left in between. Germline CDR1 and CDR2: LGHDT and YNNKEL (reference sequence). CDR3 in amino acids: CASSQWINEQFF. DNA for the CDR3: TGTGCCAGCAGCCAATGGATAAATGAGCAGTTCTTC.

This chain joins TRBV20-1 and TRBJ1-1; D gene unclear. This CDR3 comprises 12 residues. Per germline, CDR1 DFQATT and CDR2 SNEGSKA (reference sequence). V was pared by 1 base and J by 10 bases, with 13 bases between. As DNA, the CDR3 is TGCAGTGCTAGAGCCGGCCGGGTTGGAGCTTTCTTT. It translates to CSARAGRVGAFF.

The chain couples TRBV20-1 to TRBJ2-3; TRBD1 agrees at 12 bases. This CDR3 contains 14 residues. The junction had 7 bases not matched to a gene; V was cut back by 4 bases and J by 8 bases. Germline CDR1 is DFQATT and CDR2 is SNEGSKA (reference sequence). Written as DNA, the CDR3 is TGCAGTGCTAACCCGGGACAGGGGGCCGGTACGCAGTATTTT. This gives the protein CSANPGQGAGTQYF.

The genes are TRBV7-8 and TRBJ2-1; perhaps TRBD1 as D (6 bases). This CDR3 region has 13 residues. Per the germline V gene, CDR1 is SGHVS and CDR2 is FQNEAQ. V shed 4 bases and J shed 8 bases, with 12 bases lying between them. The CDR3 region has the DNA TGTGCCAGCAGCTCAGCACAGGGATATGAGCAGTTCTTC. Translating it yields CASSSAQGYEQFF.

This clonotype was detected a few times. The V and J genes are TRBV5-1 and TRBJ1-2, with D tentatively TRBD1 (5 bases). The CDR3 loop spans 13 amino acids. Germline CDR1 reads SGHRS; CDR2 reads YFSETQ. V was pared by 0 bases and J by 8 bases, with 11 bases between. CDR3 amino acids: CASSLEGAVGYTF. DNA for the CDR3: TGCGCCAGCAGCTTGGAAGGGGCGGTCGGCTACACCTTC.

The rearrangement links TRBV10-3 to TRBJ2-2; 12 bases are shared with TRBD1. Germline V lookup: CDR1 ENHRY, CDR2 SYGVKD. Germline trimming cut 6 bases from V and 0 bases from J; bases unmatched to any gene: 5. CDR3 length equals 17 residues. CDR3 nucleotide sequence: TGTGCCATCAGATCCGGGACAGGGGGCGCGAACACCGGGGAGCTGTTTTTT. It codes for CAIRSGTGGANTGELFF.